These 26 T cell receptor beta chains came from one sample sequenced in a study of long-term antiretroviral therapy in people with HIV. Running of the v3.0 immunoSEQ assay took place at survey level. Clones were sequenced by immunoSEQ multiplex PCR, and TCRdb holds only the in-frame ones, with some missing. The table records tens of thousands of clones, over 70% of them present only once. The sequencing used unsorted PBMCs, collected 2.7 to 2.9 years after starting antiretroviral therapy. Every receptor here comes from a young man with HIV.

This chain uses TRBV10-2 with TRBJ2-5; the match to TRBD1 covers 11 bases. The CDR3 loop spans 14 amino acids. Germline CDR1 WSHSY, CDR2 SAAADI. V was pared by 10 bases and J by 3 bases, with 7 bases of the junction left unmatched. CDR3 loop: CATGGQGVKETQYF. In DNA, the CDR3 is TGCGCCACCGGGGGACAGGGGGTGAAAGAGACCCAGTACTTC.

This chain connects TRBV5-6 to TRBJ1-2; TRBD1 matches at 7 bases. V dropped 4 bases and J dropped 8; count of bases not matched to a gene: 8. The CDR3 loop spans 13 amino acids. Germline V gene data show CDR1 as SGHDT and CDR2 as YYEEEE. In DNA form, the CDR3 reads TGTGCCAGCAGCCGCGGACAGGCTTCGGGCTACACCTTC. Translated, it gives CASSRGQASGYTF.

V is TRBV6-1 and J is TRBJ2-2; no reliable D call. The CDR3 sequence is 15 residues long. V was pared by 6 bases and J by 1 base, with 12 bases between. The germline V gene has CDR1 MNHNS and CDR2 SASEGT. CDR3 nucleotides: TGTGCCAGCAGGGCAGCCCTGGGGAACACCGGGGAGCTGTTTTTT. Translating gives CASRAALGNTGELFF.

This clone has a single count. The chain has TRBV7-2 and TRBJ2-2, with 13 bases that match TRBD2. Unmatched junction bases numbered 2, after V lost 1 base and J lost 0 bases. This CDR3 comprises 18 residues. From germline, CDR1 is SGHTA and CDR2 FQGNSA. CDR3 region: CASSLVLAGGTNTGELFF. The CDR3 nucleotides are TGTGCCAGCAGCTTAGTACTAGCGGGAGGGACGAACACCGGGGAGCTGTTTTTT.

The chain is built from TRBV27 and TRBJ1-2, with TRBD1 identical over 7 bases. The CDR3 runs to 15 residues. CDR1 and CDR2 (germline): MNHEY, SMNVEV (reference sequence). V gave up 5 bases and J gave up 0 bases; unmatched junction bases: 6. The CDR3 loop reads CASSTTGAPNYGYTF. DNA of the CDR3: TGTGCCAGCAGTACAACAGGGGCCCCTAACTATGGCTACACCTTC.

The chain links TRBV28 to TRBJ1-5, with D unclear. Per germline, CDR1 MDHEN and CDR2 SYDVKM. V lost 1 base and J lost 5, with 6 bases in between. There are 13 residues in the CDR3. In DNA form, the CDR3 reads TGTGCCAGCAGTTTATTTCAGGATCAGCCCCAGCATTTT. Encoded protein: CASSLFQDQPQHF.

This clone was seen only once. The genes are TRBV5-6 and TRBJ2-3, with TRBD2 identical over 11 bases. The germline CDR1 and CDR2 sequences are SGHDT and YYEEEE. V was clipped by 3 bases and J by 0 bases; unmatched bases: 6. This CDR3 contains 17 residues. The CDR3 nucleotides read TGTGCCAGCAGCTCATGGGTAGCGGGAGGGAGCACAGATACGCAGTATTTT. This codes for CASSSWVAGGSTDTQYF.

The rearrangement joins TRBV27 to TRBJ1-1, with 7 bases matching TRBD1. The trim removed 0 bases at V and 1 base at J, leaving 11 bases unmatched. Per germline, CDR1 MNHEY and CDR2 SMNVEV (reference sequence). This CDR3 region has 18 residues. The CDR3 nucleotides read TGTGCCAGCAGTTTATCCGGCGTAAGGGGGCTGGGGAACACTGAAGCTTTCTTT. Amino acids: CASSLSGVRGLGNTEAFF.

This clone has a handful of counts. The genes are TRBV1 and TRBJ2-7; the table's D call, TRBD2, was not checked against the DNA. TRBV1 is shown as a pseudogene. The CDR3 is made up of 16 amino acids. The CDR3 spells CTSSPMPAGGPHEQYF. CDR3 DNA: TGCACCAGCAGCCCCATGCCAGCGGGAGGGCCACACGAGCAGTACTTC.

The CDR3 DNA sequence: TGTGCCAGCAGTTTCCGACAGGGTCTCTACGAGCAGTACTTC. As protein: CASSFRQGLYEQYF. The chain joins TRBV27 to TRBJ2-7, with 7 bases aligning to TRBD1. The ends lost 3 bases at V and 3 bases at J; junction bases unmatched: 5. The CDR3 has 14 residues. The germline gives CDR1 MNHEY, CDR2 SMNVEV (reference sequence).

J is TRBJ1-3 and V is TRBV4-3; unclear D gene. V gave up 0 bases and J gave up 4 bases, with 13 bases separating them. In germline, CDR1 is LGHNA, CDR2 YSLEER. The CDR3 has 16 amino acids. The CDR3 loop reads CASSQDVSIPGNTIYF. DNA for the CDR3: TGCGCCAGCAGCCAAGATGTTTCAATTCCCGGAAACACCATATATTTT.

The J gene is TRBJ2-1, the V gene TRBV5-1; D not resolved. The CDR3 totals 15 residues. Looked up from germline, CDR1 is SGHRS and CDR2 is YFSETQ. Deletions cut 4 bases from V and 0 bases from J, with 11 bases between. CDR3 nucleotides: TGCGCCAGCAGCACAGATCAGAGCTCCTACAATGAGCAGTTCTTC. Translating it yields CASSTDQSSYNEQFF. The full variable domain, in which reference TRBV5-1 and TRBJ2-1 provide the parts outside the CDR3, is KAGVTQTPRYLIKTRGQQVTLSCSPISGHRSVSWYQQTPGQGLQFLFEYFSETQRNKGNFPGRFSGRQFSNSRSEMNVSTLELGDSALYLCASSTDQSSYNEQFFGPGTRLTVL.

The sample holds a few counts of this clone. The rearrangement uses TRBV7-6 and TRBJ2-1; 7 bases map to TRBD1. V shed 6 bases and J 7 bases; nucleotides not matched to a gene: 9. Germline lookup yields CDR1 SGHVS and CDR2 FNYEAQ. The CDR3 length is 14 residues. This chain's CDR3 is CASSYDRVRNEQFF. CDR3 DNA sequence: TGTGCCAGCAGTTATGACAGGGTTCGGAATGAGCAGTTCTTC.

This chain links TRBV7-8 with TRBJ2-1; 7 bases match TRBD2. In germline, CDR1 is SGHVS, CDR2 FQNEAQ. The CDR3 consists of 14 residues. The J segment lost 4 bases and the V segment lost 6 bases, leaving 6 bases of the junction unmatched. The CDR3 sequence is CASRRGSAYNEQFF. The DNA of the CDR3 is TGTGCCAGCAGACGCGGGAGTGCTTACAATGAGCAGTTCTTC. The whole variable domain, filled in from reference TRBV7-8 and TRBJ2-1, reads GAGVSQSPRYKVAKRGQDVALRCDPISGHVSLFWYQQALGQGPEFLTYFQNEAQLDKSGLPSDRFFAERPEGSVSTLKIQRTQQEDSAVYLCASRRGSAYNEQFFGPGTRLTVL.

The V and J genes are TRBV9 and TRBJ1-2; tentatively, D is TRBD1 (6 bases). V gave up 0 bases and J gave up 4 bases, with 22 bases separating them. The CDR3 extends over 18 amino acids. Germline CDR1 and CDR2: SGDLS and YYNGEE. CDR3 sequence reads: CASSVAGNSDSNFYGYTF. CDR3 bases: TGTGCCAGCAGCGTAGCAGGGAATTCGGACAGCAACTTCTATGGCTACACCTTC.

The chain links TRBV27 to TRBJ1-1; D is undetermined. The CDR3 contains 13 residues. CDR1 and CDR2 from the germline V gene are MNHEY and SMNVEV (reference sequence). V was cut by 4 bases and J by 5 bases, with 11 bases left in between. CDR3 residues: CASSYGSATEAFF. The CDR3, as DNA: TGTGCCAGCAGTTATGGTTCTGCGACTGAAGCTTTCTTT.

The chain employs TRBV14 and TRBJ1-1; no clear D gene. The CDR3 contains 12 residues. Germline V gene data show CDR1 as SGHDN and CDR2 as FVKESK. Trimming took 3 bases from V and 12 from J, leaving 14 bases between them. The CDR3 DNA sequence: TGTGCCAGCAGCCACGACCCCGCCAAAACTTTCTTT. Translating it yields CASSHDPAKTFF.

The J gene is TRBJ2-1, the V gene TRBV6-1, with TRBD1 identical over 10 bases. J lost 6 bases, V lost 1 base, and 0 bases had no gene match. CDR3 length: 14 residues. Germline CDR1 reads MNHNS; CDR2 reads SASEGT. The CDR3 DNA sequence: TGTGCCAGCAGTGAAGGGACAGGGGGCAATGAGCAGTTCTTC. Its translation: CASSEGTGGNEQFF.

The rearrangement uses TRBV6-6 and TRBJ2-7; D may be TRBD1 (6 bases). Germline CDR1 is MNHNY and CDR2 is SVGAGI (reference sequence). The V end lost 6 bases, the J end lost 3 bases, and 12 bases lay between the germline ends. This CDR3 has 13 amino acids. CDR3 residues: CASRPAGVYEQYF. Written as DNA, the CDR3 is TGTGCCAGCAGACCCGCAGGGGTCTACGAGCAGTACTTC.

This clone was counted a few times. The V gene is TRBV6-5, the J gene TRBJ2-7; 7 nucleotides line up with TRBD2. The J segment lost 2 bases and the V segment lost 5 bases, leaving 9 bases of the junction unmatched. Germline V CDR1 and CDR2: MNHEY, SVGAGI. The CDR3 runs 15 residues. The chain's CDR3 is CASSPAGSGAYEQYF. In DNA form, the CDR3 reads TGTGCCAGCAGTCCGGCTGGGAGCGGGGCCTACGAGCAGTACTTC.

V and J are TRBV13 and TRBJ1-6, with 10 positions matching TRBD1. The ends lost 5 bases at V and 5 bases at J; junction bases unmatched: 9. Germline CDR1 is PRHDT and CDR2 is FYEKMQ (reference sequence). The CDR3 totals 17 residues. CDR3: CASSPPTGQGNNSPLHF. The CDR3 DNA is TGTGCCAGCAGCCCCCCGACGGGACAGGGGAATAATTCACCCCTCCACTTT.

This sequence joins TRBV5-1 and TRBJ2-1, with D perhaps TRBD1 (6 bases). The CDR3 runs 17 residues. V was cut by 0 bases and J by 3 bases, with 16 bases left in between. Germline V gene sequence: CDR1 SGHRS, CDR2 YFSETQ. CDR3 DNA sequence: TGCGCCAGCAGCTTGGGGTTCACAGGGTCCCTCTACAATGAGCAGTTCTTC. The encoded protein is CASSLGFTGSLYNEQFF. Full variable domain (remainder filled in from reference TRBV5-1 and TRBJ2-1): KAGVTQTPRYLIKTRGQQVTLSCSPISGHRSVSWYQQTPGQGLQFLFEYFSETQRNKGNFPGRFSGRQFSNSRSEMNVSTLELGDSALYLCASSLGFTGSLYNEQFFGPGTRLTVL.

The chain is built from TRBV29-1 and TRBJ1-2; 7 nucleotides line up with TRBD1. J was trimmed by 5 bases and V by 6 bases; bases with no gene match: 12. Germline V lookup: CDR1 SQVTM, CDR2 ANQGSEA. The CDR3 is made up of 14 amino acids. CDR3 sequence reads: CSVPRTGGLYGYTF. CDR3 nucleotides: TGCAGCGTCCCTCGGACAGGTGGCCTTTATGGCTACACCTTC. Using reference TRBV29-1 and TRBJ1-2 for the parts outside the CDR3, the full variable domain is SAVISQKPSRDICQRGTSLTIQCQVDSQVTMMFWYRQQPGQSLTLIATANQGSEATYESGFVIDKFPISRPNLTFSTLTVSNMSPEDSSIYLCSVPRTGGLYGYTFGSGTRLTVV.

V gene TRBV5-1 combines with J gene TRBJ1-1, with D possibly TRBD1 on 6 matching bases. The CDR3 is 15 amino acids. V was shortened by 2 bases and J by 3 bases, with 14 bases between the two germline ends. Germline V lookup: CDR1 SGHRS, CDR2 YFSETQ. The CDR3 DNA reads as TGCGCCAGCAGCTTCAGACAGGTCGCGGACACTGAAGCTTTCTTT. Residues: CASSFRQVADTEAFF.

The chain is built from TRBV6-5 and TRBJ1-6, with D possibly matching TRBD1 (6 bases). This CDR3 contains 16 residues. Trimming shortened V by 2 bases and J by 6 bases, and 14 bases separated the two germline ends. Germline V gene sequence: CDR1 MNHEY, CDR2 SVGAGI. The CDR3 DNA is TGTGCCAGCAGTTACATGGGGGGGGCGCTTAATTCACCCCTCCACTTT. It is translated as CASSYMGGALNSPLHF.

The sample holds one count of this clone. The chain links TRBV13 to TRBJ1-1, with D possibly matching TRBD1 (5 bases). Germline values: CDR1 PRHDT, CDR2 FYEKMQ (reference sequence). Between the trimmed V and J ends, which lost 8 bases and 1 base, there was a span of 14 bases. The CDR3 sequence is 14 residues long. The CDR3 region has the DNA TGTGCCAGCGCGGAGGGGAGAGGGAACACTGAAGCTTTCTTT. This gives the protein CASAEGRGNTEAFF. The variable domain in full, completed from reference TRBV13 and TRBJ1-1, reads AAGVIQSPRHLIKEKRETATLKCYPIPRHDTVYWYQQGPGQDPQFLISFYEKMQSDKGSIPDRFSAQQFSDYHSELNMSSLELGDSALYFCASAEGRGNTEAFFGQGTRLTVV.